The clone carrying this T cell receptor (beta chain) was seen at least ten times. As originally analysed: Estimated nucleated cell counts came from reference gene primer amplification. TCRdb keeps only in-frame clones here, not all; method: immunoSEQ multiplex PCR. V, J and clone size reflect that table, while D and trimming were determined from the DNA. The table has hundreds of thousands of clones, 75% to 90% seen once; the top ten hold 7.1%. The entry originates in a study of blood T cell repertoires in COVID-19. Looking at the study overall: Specimens from acute and convalescent COVID-19 originated in the United States, Italy and Spain.

J was trimmed by 7 bases and V by 4 bases; bases with no gene match: 0. The CDR3 is made up of 14 amino acids. CDR1 and CDR2 (germline): MRHNA, SNTAGT. Sequencing was carried out using peripheral blood. This chain connects TRBV6-4 to TRBJ2-1; 14 positions agree with TRBD2. This receptor was identified in a woman aged 60-75 years with COVID-19, enrolled during active disease. For the CDR3, the DNA is TGTGCCAGCAGTGGGACTAGCGGGGGGAATGAGCAGTTCTTC. Translating gives CASSGTSGGNEQFF.